This TCR beta chain was found in a study of T cell responses to AZD1222 COVID-19 vaccine. Study observations and caveats: Spike regions recognized by vaccine-associated CD4 TCRs spanned the protein, led by 160-218 and 743-854. As reported, nearly half of all spike-specific TCRs target variant regions that are unmutated. Just five to seven people given AZD1222 tested seropositive at baseline.

The assay was immunoSEQ multiplex PCR, and TCRdb's table has in-frame clones only and misses some. The table records about 110,000 clones, 70% to 90% of them present only once. CDR3 size: 11 residues. V was clipped by 6 bases and J by 5 bases, with 7 bases between them. The germline V gene has CDR1 LGHDT and CDR2 YNNKEL (reference sequence). Turning to this clone: Antigen: not known.

The TCR sequence derives from an adult who received the AZD1222 COVID-19 vaccine. Sample: peripheral blood, taken 28 days after the second AZD1222 dose. V usage is TRBV3-1 (or the pseudogene TRBV3-2) and J usage is TRBJ2-5; D remains unclear. As DNA, the CDR3 is TGTGCCAGCAGAAGGGTGGAGACCCAGTACTTC. This gives the protein CASRRVETQYF.